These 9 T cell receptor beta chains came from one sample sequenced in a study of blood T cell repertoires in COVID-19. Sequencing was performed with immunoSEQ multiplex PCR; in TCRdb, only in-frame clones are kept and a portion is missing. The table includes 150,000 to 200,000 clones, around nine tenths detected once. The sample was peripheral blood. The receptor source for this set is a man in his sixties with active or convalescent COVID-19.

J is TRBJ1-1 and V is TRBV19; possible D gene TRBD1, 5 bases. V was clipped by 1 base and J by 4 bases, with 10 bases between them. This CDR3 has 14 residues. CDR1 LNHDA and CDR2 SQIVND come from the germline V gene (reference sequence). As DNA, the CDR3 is TGTGCCAGTAGTATAGTGGGGGGTGCCACTGAAGCTTTCTTT. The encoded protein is CASSIVGGATEAFF.

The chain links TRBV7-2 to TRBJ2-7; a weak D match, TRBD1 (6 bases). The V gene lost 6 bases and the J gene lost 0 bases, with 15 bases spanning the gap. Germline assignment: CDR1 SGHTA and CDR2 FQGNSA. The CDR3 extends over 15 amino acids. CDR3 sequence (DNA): TGTGCCAGCAGACAATTCCGGGACAACTCCTACGAGCAGTACTTC. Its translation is CASRQFRDNSYEQYF.

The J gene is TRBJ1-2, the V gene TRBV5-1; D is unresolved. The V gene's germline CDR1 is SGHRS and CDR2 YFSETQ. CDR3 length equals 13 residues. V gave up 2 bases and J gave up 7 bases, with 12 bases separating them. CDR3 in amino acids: CASSFEERGGYTF. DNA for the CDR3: TGCGCCAGCAGCTTTGAGGAACGGGGTGGCTACACCTTC.

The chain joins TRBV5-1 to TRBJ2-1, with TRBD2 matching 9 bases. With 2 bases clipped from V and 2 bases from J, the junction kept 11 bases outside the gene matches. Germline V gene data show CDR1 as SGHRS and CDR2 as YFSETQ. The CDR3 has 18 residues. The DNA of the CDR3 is TGCGCCAGCAGCTTCGGTCTAGCGGGAATTAGCCCCTACAATGAGCAGTTCTTC. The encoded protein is CASSFGLAGISPYNEQFF.

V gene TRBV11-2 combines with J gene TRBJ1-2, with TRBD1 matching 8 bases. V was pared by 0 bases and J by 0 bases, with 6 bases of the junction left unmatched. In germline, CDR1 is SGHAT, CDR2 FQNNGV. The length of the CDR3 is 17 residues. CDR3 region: CASSLESGQGANYGYTF. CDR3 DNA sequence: TGTGCCAGCAGCTTAGAGAGTGGACAGGGAGCTAACTATGGCTACACCTTC. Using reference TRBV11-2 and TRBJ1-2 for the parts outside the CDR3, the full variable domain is EAGVAQSPRYKIIEKRQSVAFWCNPISGHATLYWYQQILGQGPKLLIQFQNNGVVDDSQLPKDRFSAERLKGVDSTLKIQPAKLEDSAVYLCASSLESGQGANYGYTFGSGTRLTVV.

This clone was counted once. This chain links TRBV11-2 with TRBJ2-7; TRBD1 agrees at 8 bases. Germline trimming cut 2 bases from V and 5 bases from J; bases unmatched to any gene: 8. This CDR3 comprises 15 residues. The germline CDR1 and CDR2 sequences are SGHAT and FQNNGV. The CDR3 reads CASSLSAGGRHEQYF. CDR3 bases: TGTGCCAGCAGCTTATCGGCAGGGGGCAGGCACGAGCAGTACTTC.

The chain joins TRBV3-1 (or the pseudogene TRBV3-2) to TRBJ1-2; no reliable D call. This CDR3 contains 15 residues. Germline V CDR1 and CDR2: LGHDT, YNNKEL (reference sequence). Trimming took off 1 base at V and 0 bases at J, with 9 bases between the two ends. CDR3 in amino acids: CASSQVIGANYGYTF. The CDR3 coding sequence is TGTGCCAGCAGCCAAGTCATAGGAGCTAACTATGGCTACACCTTC.

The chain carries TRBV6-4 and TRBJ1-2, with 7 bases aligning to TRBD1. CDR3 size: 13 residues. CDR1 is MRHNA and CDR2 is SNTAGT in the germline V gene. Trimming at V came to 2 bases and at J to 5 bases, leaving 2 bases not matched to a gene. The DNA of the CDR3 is TGTGCCAGCAGTGACACGGGACAGTATGGCTACACCTTC. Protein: CASSDTGQYGYTF.

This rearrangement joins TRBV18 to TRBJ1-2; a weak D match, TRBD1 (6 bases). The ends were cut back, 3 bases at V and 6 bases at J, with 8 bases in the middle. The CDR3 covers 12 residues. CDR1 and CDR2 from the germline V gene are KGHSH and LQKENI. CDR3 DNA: TGTGCCAGCTCACCGGCAGGGGATGGCTACACCTTC. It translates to CASSPAGDGYTF.